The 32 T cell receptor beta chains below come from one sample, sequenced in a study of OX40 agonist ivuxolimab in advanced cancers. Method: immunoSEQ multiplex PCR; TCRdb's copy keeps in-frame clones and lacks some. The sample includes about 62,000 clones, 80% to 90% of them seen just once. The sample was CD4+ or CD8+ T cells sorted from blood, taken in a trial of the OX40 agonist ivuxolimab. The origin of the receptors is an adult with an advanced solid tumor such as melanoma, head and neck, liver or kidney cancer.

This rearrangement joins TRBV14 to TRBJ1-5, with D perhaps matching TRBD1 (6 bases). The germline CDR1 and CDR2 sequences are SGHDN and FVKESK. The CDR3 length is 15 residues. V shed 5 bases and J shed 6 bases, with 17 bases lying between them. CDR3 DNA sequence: TGTGCCAGCAGCTATACCGAGGGGGAGAGTCAGCCCCAGCATTTT. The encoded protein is CASSYTEGESQPQHF. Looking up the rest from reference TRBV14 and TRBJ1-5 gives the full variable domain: EAGVTQFPSHSVIEKGQTVTLRCDPISGHDNLYWYRRVMGKEIKFLLHFVKESKQDESGMPNNRFLAERTGGTYSTLKVQPAELEDSGVYFCASSYTEGESQPQHFGDGTRLSIL.

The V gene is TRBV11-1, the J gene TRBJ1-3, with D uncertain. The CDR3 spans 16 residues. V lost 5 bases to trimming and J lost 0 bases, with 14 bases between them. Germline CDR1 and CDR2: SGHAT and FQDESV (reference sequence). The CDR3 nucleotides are TGTGCCAGCAGCCAGACCACTGCAGGCTCTGGAAACACCATATATTTT. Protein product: CASSQTTAGSGNTIYF.

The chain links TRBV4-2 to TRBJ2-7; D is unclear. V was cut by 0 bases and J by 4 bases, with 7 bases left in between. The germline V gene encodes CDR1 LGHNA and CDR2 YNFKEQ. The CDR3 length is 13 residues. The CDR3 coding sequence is TGTGCCAGCAGCCAAGAGAGAACTTACGAGCAGTACTTC. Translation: CASSQERTYEQYF.

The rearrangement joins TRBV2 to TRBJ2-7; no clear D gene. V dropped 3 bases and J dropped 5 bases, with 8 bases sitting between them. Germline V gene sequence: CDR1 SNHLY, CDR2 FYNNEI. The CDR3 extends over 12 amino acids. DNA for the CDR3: TGTGCCAGCAGTGAGGGGTTCGACGAGCAGTACTTC. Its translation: CASSEGFDEQYF.

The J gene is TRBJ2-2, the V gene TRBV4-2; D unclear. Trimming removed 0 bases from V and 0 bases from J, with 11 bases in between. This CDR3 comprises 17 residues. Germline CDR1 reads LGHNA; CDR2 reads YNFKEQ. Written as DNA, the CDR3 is TGTGCCAGCAGCCAAGACCGGATGGGGTCGAACACCGGGGAGCTGTTTTTT. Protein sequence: CASSQDRMGSNTGELFF.

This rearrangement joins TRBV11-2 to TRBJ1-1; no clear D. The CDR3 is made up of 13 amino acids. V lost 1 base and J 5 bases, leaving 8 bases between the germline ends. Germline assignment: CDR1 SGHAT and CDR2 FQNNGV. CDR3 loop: CASSLAGGTEAFF. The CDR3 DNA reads TGTGCCAGCAGCTTAGCCGGAGGGACTGAAGCTTTCTTT. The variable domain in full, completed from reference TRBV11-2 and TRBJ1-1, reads EAGVAQSPRYKIIEKRQSVAFWCNPISGHATLYWYQQILGQGPKLLIQFQNNGVVDDSQLPKDRFSAERLKGVDSTLKIQPAKLEDSAVYLCASSLAGGTEAFFGQGTRLTVV.

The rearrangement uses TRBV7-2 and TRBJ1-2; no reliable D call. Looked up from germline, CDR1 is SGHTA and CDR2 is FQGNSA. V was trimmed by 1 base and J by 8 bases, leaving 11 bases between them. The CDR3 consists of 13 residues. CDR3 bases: TGTGCCAGCAGCTTAGGTCGGGCAGTCGGCTACACCTTC. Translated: CASSLGRAVGYTF.

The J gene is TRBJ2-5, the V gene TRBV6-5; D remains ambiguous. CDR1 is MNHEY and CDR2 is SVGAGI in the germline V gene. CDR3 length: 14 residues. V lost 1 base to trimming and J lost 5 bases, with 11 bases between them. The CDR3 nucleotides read TGTGCCAGCAGTTACTTATCCGCCGGGGAGACCCAGTACTTC. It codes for CASSYLSAGETQYF.

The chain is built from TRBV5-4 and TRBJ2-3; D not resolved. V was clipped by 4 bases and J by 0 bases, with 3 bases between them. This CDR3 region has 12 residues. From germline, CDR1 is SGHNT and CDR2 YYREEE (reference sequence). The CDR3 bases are TGTGCCAGCAGCCCTAGCACAGATACGCAGTATTTT. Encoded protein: CASSPSTDTQYF.

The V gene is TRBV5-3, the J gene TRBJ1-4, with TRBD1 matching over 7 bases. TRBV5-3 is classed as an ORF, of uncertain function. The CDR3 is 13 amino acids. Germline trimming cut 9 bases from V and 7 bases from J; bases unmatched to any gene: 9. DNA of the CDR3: TGTGCCACATCCGACAGGGAGGGTGAAAAACTGTTTTTT. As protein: CATSDREGEKLFF.

The chain's CDR3 is CASSTQAALNQPQHF. CDR3 coding DNA: TGTGCCAGCAGTACTCAGGCAGCATTGAATCAGCCCCAGCATTTT. The genes are TRBV21-1 and TRBJ1-5; the table calls TRBD1, which could not be checked here. TRBV21-1 corresponds to a pseudogene. This CDR3 region has 15 residues.

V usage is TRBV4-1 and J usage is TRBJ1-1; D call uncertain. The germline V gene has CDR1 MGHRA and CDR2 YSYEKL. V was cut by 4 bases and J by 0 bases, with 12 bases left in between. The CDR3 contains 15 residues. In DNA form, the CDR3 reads TGCGCCAGCAGCCGGCCAGACCGATTGAACACTGAAGCTTTCTTT. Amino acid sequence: CASSRPDRLNTEAFF.

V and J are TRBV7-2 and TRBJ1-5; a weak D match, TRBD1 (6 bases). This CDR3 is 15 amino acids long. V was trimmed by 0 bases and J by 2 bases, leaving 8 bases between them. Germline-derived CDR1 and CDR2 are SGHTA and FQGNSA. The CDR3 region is CASSLAAGGNQPQHF. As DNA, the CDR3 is TGTGCCAGCAGCTTAGCGGCAGGGGGCAATCAGCCCCAGCATTTT.

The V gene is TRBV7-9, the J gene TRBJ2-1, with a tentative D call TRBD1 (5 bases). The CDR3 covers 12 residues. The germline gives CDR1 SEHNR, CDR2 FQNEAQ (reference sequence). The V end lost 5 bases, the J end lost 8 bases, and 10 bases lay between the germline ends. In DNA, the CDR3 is TGTGCCAGCAGCCCCCAGGGCCATGAGCAGTTCTTC. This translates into CASSPQGHEQFF.

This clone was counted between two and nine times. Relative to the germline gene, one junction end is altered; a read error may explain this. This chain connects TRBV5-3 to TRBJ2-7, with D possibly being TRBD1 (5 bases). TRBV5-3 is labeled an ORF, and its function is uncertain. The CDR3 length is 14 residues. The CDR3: CASSLWSGSGEQYF. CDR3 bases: TGTGCCAGCAGCTTATGGTCAGGGTCCGGGGAGCAGTACTTC.

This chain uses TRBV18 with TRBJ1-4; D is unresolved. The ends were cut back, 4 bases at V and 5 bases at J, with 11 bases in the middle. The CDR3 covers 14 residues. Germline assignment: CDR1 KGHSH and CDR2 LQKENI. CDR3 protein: CASSLDVGNEKLFF. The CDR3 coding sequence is TGTGCCAGCTCACTGGACGTGGGCAATGAAAAACTGTTTTTT.

CDR3 DNA sequence: TGTGCCAGCAGCCCCGCCCTGGGGGGGTTCACCGGGGAGCTGTTTTTT. This codes for CASSPALGGFTGELFF. The V and J genes are TRBV7-3 and TRBJ2-2; 7 bases match TRBD2. This CDR3 contains 16 residues. CDR1 is SGHTA and CDR2 is FQGTGA in the germline V gene. The junction had 10 bases not matched to a gene; V was cut back by 5 bases and J by 4 bases.

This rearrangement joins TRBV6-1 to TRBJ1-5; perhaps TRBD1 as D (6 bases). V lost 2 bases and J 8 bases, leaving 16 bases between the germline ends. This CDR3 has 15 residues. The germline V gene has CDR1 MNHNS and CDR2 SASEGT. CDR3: CASSERGGAWEPQHF. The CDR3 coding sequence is TGTGCCAGCAGTGAAAGGGGGGGGGCTTGGGAGCCCCAGCATTTT.

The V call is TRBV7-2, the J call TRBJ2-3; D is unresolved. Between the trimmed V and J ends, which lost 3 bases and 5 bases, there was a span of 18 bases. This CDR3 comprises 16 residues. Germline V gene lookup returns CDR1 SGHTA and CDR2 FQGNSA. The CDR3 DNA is TGTGCCAGCAGCTTCTCGTCACCAACTATGGGAGATACGCAGTATTTT. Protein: CASSFSSPTMGDTQYF. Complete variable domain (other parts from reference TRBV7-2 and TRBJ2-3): GAGVSQSPSNKVTEKGKDVELRCDPISGHTALYWYRQSLGQGLEFLIYFQGNSAPDKSGLPSDRFSAERTGGSVSTLTIQRTQQEDSAVYLCASSFSSPTMGDTQYFGPGTRLTVL.

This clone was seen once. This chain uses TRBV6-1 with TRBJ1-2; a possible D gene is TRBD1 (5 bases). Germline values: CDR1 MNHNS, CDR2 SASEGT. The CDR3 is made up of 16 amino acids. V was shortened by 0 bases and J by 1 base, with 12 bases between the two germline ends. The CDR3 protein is CASSEALTGLNYGYTF. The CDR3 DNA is TGTGCCAGCAGTGAAGCGCTAACAGGCCTTAACTATGGCTACACCTTC.

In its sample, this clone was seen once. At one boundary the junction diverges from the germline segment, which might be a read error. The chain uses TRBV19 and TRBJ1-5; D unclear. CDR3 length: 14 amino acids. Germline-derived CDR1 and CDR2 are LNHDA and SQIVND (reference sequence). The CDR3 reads CASSMSEPNQPRHF. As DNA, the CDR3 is TGTGCCAGTAGTATGTCAGAACCCAATCAGCCCCGGCATTTT.

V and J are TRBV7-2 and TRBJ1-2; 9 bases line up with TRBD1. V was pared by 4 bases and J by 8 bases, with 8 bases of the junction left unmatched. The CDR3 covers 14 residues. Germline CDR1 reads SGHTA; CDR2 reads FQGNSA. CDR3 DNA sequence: TGTGCCAGCAGCTACAGGGGGCGGGAAGGCGGCTACACCTTC. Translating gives CASSYRGREGGYTF.

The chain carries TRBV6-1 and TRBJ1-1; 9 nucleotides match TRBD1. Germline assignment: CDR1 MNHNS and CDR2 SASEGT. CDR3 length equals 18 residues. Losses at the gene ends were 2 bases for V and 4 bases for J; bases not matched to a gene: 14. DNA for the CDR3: TGTGCCAGCAGTGAACTCCCCGGGACAGGGTCCTGGGGCACTGAAGCTTTCTTT. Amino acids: CASSELPGTGSWGTEAFF.

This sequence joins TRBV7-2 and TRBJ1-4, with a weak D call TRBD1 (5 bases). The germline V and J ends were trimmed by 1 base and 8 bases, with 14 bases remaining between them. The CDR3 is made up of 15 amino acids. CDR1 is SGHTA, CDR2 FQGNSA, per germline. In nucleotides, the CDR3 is TGTGCCAGCAGCTTAGAATTCGTCCGGGGGGAAAAACTGTTTTTT. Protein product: CASSLEFVRGEKLFF.

The CDR3 loop is CASSYDRGSNQPQHF. The CDR3 nucleotides are TGTGCCAGCAGCTACGACAGGGGCAGCAATCAGCCCCAGCATTTT. The chain couples TRBV11-2 to TRBJ1-5, with TRBD1 matching 8 bases. The CDR3 contains 15 residues. Germline V gene sequence: CDR1 SGHAT, CDR2 FQNNGV. Trimming at V came to 4 bases and at J to 1 base, leaving 3 bases not matched to a gene.

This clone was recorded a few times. CDR3 sequence: CASSFTTGGNSPLHF. In nucleotides, the CDR3 is TGTGCCAGCAGTTTTACGACAGGGGGCAATTCACCCCTCCACTTT. The V and J genes are TRBV28 and TRBJ1-6; 10 positions match TRBD1. With 3 bases clipped from V and 7 bases from J, the junction kept 3 bases outside the gene matches. This CDR3 region has 15 residues. Germline V CDR1 and CDR2: MDHEN, SYDVKM.

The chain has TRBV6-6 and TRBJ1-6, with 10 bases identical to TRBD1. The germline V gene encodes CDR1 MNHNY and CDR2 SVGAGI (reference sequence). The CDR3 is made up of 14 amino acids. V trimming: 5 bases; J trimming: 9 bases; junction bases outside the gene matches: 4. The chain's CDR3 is CASSLRQGASPLHF. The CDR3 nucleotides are TGTGCCAGCAGTCTCCGACAGGGGGCTTCACCCCTCCACTTT.

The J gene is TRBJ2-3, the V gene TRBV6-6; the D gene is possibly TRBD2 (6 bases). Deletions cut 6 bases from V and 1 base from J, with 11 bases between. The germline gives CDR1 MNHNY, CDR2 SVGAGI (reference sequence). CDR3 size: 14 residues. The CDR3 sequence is CASSPGTGTDTQYF. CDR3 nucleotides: TGTGCCAGCAGCCCCGGGACTGGCACAGATACGCAGTATTTT.

CDR3 in amino acids: CASSNTGQSYEQYF. CDR3 sequence (DNA): TGTGCCAGCAGTAATACGGGACAGTCCTACGAGCAGTACTTC. The gene calls are TRBV6-1 and TRBJ2-7; 7 nucleotides match TRBD1. The V gene's germline CDR1 is MNHNS and CDR2 SASEGT. With 5 bases clipped from V and 1 base from J, the junction kept 5 bases outside the gene matches. The CDR3 extends over 14 amino acids.

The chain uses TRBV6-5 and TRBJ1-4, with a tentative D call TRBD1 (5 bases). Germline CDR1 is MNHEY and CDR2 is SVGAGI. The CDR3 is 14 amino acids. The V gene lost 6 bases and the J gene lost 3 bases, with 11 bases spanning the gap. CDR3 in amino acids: CASSSSGSNEKLFF. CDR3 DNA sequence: TGTGCCAGCAGCTCCTCAGGGTCTAATGAAAAACTGTTTTTT.

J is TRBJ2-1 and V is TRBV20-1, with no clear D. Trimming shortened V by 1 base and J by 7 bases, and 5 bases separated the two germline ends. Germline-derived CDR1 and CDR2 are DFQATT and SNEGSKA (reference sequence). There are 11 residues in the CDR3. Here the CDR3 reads CSARGDNEQFF. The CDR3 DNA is TGCAGTGCTAGAGGAGATAATGAGCAGTTCTTC.

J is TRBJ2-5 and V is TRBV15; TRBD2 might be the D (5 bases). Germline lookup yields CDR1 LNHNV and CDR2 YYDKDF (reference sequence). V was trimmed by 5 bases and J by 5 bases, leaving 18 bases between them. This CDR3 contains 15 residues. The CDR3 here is CATSPRRVGGETQYF. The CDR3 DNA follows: TGTGCCACCAGCCCCCGTAGGGTCGGCGGGGAGACCCAGTACTTC.